Listed below are T cell receptor beta chains from one sample, sequenced in a study of blood T cells in healthy people across ages. Using its own MiXCR run on the 5' RACE reads, TCRdb lists one record per CDR3 protein. The profile shows about 1 million distinct CDR3 sequences, less than 50% of them singletons. Sequenced sample: blood. The receptors shown here come from an older woman in good health. Each CDR3 is given with its conserved first and last residue. A D gene is named only where the DNA matches it firmly. A row's size may be missing; if present it is once, few, many or a size class.

-	TRBJ2-7	-	TRBV7-9	15	CASSTGTPPLGEQYF	TGTGCCAGCAGCACCGGGACTCCGCCTCTGGGCGAGCAGTACTTC
-	TRBJ2-7	-	TRBV7-2	14	CASSARQASYEQYF	TGTGCCAGCAGCGCAAGACAGGCCTCCTACGAGCAGTACTTC
TRBD1	TRBJ2-7	-	TRBV18	15	CASSPMGQETYEQYF	TGTGCCAGCTCACCAATGGGACAGGAGACCTACGAGCAGTACTTC
-	TRBJ2-1	few	TRBV27	13	CASVTLQGGEQFF	TGTGCCAGCGTCACTTTACAGGGAGGTGAGCAGTTCTTC
TRBD2	TRBJ2-5	-	TRBV12-3/TRBV12-4	14	CASSLTSGINEQYF	TGTGCCAGCAGTTTAACTAGCGGGATTAATGAGCAGTACTTC
TRBD1	TRBJ2-1	once	TRBV27	16	CASTLGGQGYYNEQFF	TGTGCCAGCACCCTGGGGGGACAGGGATACTACAATGAGCAGTTCTTC
TRBD2	TRBJ2-7	-	TRBV7-8	18	CASSLGGSGSISYNEQYF	TGTGCCAGCAGCTTAGGGGGTAGCGGGAGTATCTCCTACAATGAGCAGTACTTC
-	TRBJ2-5	-	TRBV6-1	13	CASSDGPSETQYF	TGTGCCAGCAGTGATGGGCCCTCCGAGACCCAGTACTTC
-	TRBJ2-2	once	TRBV5-1	15	CASSSDSMGTGELFF	TGCGCCAGCAGCTCGGACAGCATGGGGACCGGGGAGCTGTTTTTT
-	TRBJ2-1	-	TRBV27	12	CASSPNMGEQFF	TGTGCCAGCAGTCCGAACATGGGTGAGCAGTTCTTC
-	TRBJ1-1	-	TRBV5-1	16	CASSLEGSRMNTEAFF	TGCGCCAGCAGCTTGGAAGGGTCGAGAATGAACACTGAAGCTTTCTTT
-	TRBJ2-2	-	TRBV6-5	13	CASSYQDTGELFF	TGTGCCAGCAGTTATCAGGACACCGGGGAGCTGTTTTTT
-	TRBJ2-7	-	TRBV6-5	18	CASSYRYPGPTSSYEQYF	TGTGCCAGCAGTTACAGGTACCCGGGGCCTACCAGCTCCTACGAGCAGTACTTC
-	TRBJ2-5	-	TRBV27	15	CASSLFSGDQETQYF	TGTGCCAGCAGTTTATTCTCCGGGGACCAAGAGACCCAGTACTTC
TRBD1	TRBJ1-1	-	TRBV10-3	14	CAISPGDRGTEAFF	TGTGCCATCAGTCCGGGGGACAGGGGAACTGAAGCTTTCTTT
-	TRBJ2-5	-	TRBV7-9	13	CASSLSSGAEQYF	TGCGCCAGCAGCTTATCCTCAGGGGCTGAGCAGTACTTC
TRBD2	TRBJ2-3	-	TRBV18	17	CASSQTGLAGGTDTQYF	TGTGCCAGCTCACAAACGGGACTAGCGGGAGGAACAGATACGCAGTATTTT
-	TRBJ2-1	-	TRBV6-1	15	CASTPGGGPYNEQFF	TGTGCCAGCACCCCAGGGGGAGGGCCTTACAATGAGCAGTTCTTC
-	TRBJ2-7	many	TRBV27	14	CASSPRPGSNEQYF	TGTGCCAGCAGCCCTCGGCCAGGGAGCAACGAGCAGTACTTC
-	TRBJ2-1	-	TRBV15	17	CATSRGAGGGHYNEQFF	TGTGCCACCAGCAGAGGAGCGGGCGGGGGCCACTACAATGAGCAGTTCTTC
TRBD1	TRBJ2-7	-	TRBV27	18	CASSTSSNRGLGDYEQYF	TGTGCCAGCAGCACCAGCTCAAACAGGGGGCTAGGGGACTACGAGCAGTACTTC
-	TRBJ2-7	-	TRBV12-3/TRBV12-4	15	CASSSSRELVYEQYF	-
-	TRBJ2-5	-	TRBV29-1	16	CGVELWEPPASKTQYF	TGCGGCGTTGAATTGTGGGAACCCCCGGCCTCGAAGACCCAGTACTTC
TRBD1	TRBJ2-3	-	TRBV7-2	15	CASSLEGQGLDTQYF	TGTGCCAGCAGCTTAGAGGGACAGGGGCTTGATACGCAGTATTTT
-	TRBJ2-7	-	TRBV4-2	16	CASSQDPQRNYNEQYF	TGTGCCAGCAGCCAAGATCCGCAGAGAAACTACAATGAGCAGTACTTC
TRBD1	TRBJ1-6	-	TRBV6-2/TRBV6-3	17	CASSYPSGTGTRSPLHF	TGTGCCAGCAGTTATCCCAGTGGGACAGGGACTCGCTCACCCCTCCACTTT
-	TRBJ2-5	-	TRBV7-3	15	CASSVEGGGRYEQYF	TGTGCCAGCAGCGTGGAAGGGGGAGGGCGGTATGAGCAGTACTTC
TRBD1	TRBJ2-7	-	TRBV29-1	12	CSVGDRAREQYF	TGCAGCGTTGGTGACAGGGCTCGCGAGCAGTACTTC
-	TRBJ2-7	few	TRBV7-2	15	CASSFGGHSSYEQYF	TGTGCCAGCAGCTTTGGCGGTCATAGCTCCTACGAGCAGTACTTC
-	TRBJ2-4	once	TRBV4-2	16	CASSQDLRGVGNEQYF	TGTGCCAGCAGCCAAGATCTGAGGGGGGTTGGTAATGAGCAGTACTTC
-	TRBJ2-5	few	TRBV15	15	CATSREVGTQETQYF	TGTGCCACCAGCAGAGAAGTAGGGACTCAAGAGACCCAGTACTTC
-	TRBJ2-2	-	TRBV18	14	CASSTNPQAGELFF	TGTGCCAGCTCAACAAATCCACAGGCCGGGGAGCTGTTTTTT
-	TRBJ2-1	-	TRBV18	13	CASIGTLYNEQFF	TGTGCCAGTATCGGGACGTTATACAATGAGCAGTTCTTC
-	TRBJ1-2	-	TRBV2	12	CASSEQPPGYTF	TGTGCCAGCAGTGAGCAGCCCCCAGGCTACACCTTC
-	TRBJ1-2	-	TRBV28	17	CASSSLLPGHGGYGYTF	TGTGCCAGCAGTTCACTCCTGCCGGGACACGGGGGGTATGGCTACACCTTC
TRBD2	TRBJ2-3	-	TRBV28	20	CASSLWTSGRIKTSTDTQYF	TGTGCCAGCAGTTTATGGACTAGCGGGAGGATAAAAACTAGCACAGATACGCAGTATTTT
-	TRBJ2-7	-	TRBV9	16	CASSVATGPFSYEQYF	TGTGCCAGCAGCGTAGCCACGGGACCCTTCTCCTACGAGCAGTACTTC
-	TRBJ1-2	-	TRBV14	14	CASSQSASPYGYTF	TGTGCCAGCAGCCAAAGCGCTTCCCCATATGGCTACACCTTC
TRBD2	TRBJ2-7	-	TRBV28	15	CASSETSGPSYEQYF	TGTGCCAGCAGCGAGACTAGCGGCCCCTCCTACGAGCAGTACTTC
-	TRBJ1-6	-	TRBV20-1	15	CSAKPRRSYNSPLHF	TGCAGTGCGAAACCCCGGCGGTCCTATAATTCACCCCTCCACTTT
TRBD2	TRBJ2-4	-	TRBV11-2	22	CASSLRLGLAGGPGEWQDIQYF	TGTGCCAGCAGCCTCCGTTTGGGACTAGCGGGAGGGCCGGGTGAATGGCAGGACATTCAGTACTTC
-	TRBJ2-1	-	TRBV11-2	15	CASNLGGNSYNEQFF	TGTGCCAGCAACTTGGGCGGGAATTCCTACAATGAGCAGTTCTTC
-	TRBJ1-2	-	TRBV12-3/TRBV12-4	11	CASSRKRGYTF	TGTGCCAGCAGTCGTAAGCGGGGCTACACCTTC
-	TRBJ2-7	few	TRBV6-5	15	CASSYSRWGAGEQYF	TGTGCCAGCAGTTACTCGCGGTGGGGGGCTGGGGAGCAGTACTTC
-	TRBJ2-3	-	TRBV29-1	14	CSVEGQIKTDTQYF	TGCAGCGTTGAAGGGCAGATAAAAACAGATACGCAGTATTTT
TRBD1	TRBJ2-1	-	TRBV6-5	15	CASSSSTGGHNEQFF	TGTGCCAGCAGCTCCTCGACAGGGGGACACAATGAGCAGTTCTTC
-	TRBJ2-1	many	TRBV27	16	CASSLSIAGGYNEQFF	TGTGCCAGCAGTTTATCGATCGCGGGCGGCTACAATGAGCAGTTCTTC
TRBD1	TRBJ1-2	many	TRBV29-1	12	CSVDEGAGGYTF	TGCAGCGTTGACGAGGGGGCTGGTGGCTACACCTTC
TRBD2	TRBJ2-1	-	TRBV20-1	14	CSARRGGSGDEQFF	TGCAGTGCTCGGAGGGGCGGGAGTGGTGATGAGCAGTTCTTC
TRBD1	TRBJ2-5	-	TRBV9	15	CASSSDRGLVETQYF	TGTGCCAGCAGCTCGGACAGGGGCCTGGTGGAGACCCAGTACTTC
TRBD2	TRBJ2-1	-	TRBV5-4	15	CASSYTSGYYNEQFF	TGTGCCAGCAGCTACACTAGCGGATACTACAATGAGCAGTTCTTC
-	TRBJ2-3	-	TRBV20-1	16	CSAREGGTFRTDTQYF	TGCAGTGCTAGAGAGGGTGGTACTTTTAGGACAGATACGCAGTATTTT
TRBD2	TRBJ2-1	few	TRBV6-5	16	CASTPAGGPGLGEQFF	TGTGCCAGCACCCCAGCGGGAGGGCCCGGTTTGGGTGAGCAGTTCTTC
-	TRBJ1-2	few	TRBV10-3	14	CAISEDRTNYGYTF	TGTGCCATCAGTGAGGACAGAACTAACTATGGCTACACCTTC
-	TRBJ2-6	-	TRBV10-2	17	CASSEGGMSSGANVLTF	TGCGCCAGCAGTGAGGGTGGGATGAGCTCTGGGGCCAACGTCCTGACTTTC
-	TRBJ1-2	-	TRBV21-1	16	CASTQPPGQGASGYTF	TGTGCCAGCACTCAACCGCCGGGACAGGGGGCCTCTGGCTACACCTTC
-	TRBJ1-1	-	TRBV12-5	13	CASGGGGGTEAFF	TGTGCTAGTGGGGGGGGAGGGGGCACTGAAGCTTTCTTT
-	TRBJ2-7	-	TRBV25-1	16	CASTLRTVPSSYEQYF	TGTGCCAGCACCTTACGGACAGTGCCCAGCTCCTACGAGCAGTACTTC
TRBD2	TRBJ2-5	few	TRBV20-1	17	CSARDGGLAGLQETQYF	TGCAGTGCTAGAGATGGGGGACTAGCGGGCCTCCAAGAGACCCAGTACTTC